A single sample gave rise to the 14 T cell receptor beta chains below, sequenced in a study of blood T cell repertoires in COVID-19. Only in-frame clones appear in the TCRdb table, and some are missing; sequencing was by immunoSEQ multiplex PCR. Of 36,000 or so clones detected, 90% appear once; the ten largest clones hold under 5%. Sample: peripheral blood. These TCRs come from a human donor in a cohort sampled during active COVID-19.

V and J are TRBV5-4 and TRBJ2-3, with 11 bases lining up with TRBD2. This CDR3 region has 14 residues. Germline V gene lookup returns CDR1 SGHNT and CDR2 YYREEE (reference sequence). Losses at the gene ends were 1 base for V and 5 bases for J; bases not matched to a gene: 0. The CDR3 nucleotides read TGTGCCAGCAGCTTGACTAGCGGGAGAGATACGCAGTATTTT. It codes for CASSLTSGRDTQYF.

This chain joins TRBV5-5 and TRBJ1-5, with D possibly TRBD1 on 5 matching bases. CDR3 size: 15 residues. The V gene lost 1 base and the J gene lost 1 base, with 9 bases spanning the gap. The V gene's germline CDR1 is SGHKS and CDR2 YYEKEE (reference sequence). The DNA of the CDR3 is TGTGCCAGCAGCTTGATAGGGGTGAGCAATCAGCCCCAGCATTTT. Encoded protein: CASSLIGVSNQPQHF.

The CDR3: CASMRQGASHEQYF. The CDR3 DNA is TGTGCCAGCATGAGGCAGGGGGCGTCCCACGAGCAGTACTTC. J is TRBJ2-7 and V is TRBV2; 8 bases fit TRBD1. The trim removed 7 bases at V and 5 bases at J, leaving 10 bases unmatched. Per the germline V gene, CDR1 is SNHLY and CDR2 is FYNNEI. The CDR3 extends over 14 amino acids. The variable domain in full, completed from reference TRBV2 and TRBJ2-7, reads EPEVTQTPSHQVTQMGQEVILRCVPISNHLYFYWYRQILGQKVEFLVSFYNNEISEKSEIFDDQFSVERPDGSNFTLKIRSTKLEDSAMYFCASMRQGASHEQYFGPGTRLTVT.

The chain employs TRBV2 and TRBJ2-5, with D maybe TRBD1 (5 bases). CDR3 length: 15 amino acids. V was shortened by 6 bases and J by 6 bases, with 20 bases between the two germline ends. The germline CDR1 and CDR2 sequences are SNHLY and FYNNEI. DNA of the CDR3: TGTGCCAGCAGCGAAAACTTGGACAAGGGGAAGACCCAGTACTTC. It is translated as CASSENLDKGKTQYF.

The V gene is TRBV23-1, the J gene TRBJ1-5; a possible D gene is TRBD1 (6 bases). TRBV23-1 is classed as an ORF, of uncertain function. The length of the CDR3 is 16 residues. V lost 2 bases and J 0 bases, leaving 11 bases between the germline ends. This CDR3 is CASSQKGGVSNQPQHF. DNA for the CDR3: TGCGCCAGCAGTCAAAAGGGGGGGGTTAGCAATCAGCCCCAGCATTTT.

This clone was observed a single time. The chain has TRBV6-2 or TRBV6-3 and TRBJ2-1, with TRBD2 identical over 10 bases. CDR1 and CDR2 from the germline V gene are MNHEY and SVGEGT. This CDR3 comprises 14 residues. J gave up 6 bases and V 5 bases, and 4 bases lay outside the gene matches. In nucleotides, the CDR3 is TGTGCCAGCAGTGGGAGCGGGAGGGCCAATGAGCAGTTCTTC. It yields the protein CASSGSGRANEQFF.

This chain uses TRBV10-1 with TRBJ2-5; TRBD2 matches at 13 bases. Germline values: CDR1 WNHNN, CDR2 SYGVQD (reference sequence). CDR3 length: 15 amino acids. Unmatched junction bases numbered 2, after V lost 3 bases and J lost 4 bases. CDR3 nucleotide sequence: TGCGCCAGCAGTGAAAGGACTAGCGGGGGAGAGACCCAGTACTTC. Translation: CASSERTSGGETQYF.

This chain connects TRBV28 to TRBJ2-7; TRBD1 matches 9 bases. The CDR3 contains 15 residues. After removal of 2 bases from V and 6 bases from J, the junction contained 8 bases not matched to a gene. Germline CDR1 reads MDHEN; CDR2 reads SYDVKM. CDR3 coding DNA: TGTGCCAGCAGTTTACCCGGGACAGGGCGTGCCGAGCAGTACTTC. Its translation is CASSLPGTGRAEQYF.

The chain has TRBV4-1 and TRBJ2-7, with 7 positions matching TRBD2. CDR1 and CDR2 (germline): MGHRA, YSYEKL. The junction had 7 bases not matched to a gene; V was cut back by 0 bases and J by 2 bases. The CDR3 length is 16 residues. CDR3 bases: TGCGCCAGCAGCCAAGAAGCGGTAGCGGGCCCCTACGAGCAGTACTTC. Translated: CASSQEAVAGPYEQYF.

The rearrangement joins TRBV19 to TRBJ2-7, with D hard to call. The CDR3 extends over 14 amino acids. The ends were cut back, 6 bases at V and 0 bases at J, with 12 bases in the middle. Germline V gene lookup returns CDR1 LNHDA and CDR2 SQIVND (reference sequence). The CDR3 DNA reads TGTGCCAGTAGGGGCCGAACGAACTCCTACGAGCAGTACTTC. Translation: CASRGRTNSYEQYF.

The chain has TRBV2 and TRBJ2-4, with D possibly TRBD2 on 5 matching bases. The CDR3 sequence is 17 residues long. Trimming removed 5 bases at V and 0 bases at J, with 17 bases between. CDR1 and CDR2 from the germline V gene are SNHLY and FYNNEI. The CDR3 bases are TGTGCCAGCAGTACCTCCGGGAATCCTATAGCCAAAAACATTCAGTACTTC. Translated, it gives CASSTSGNPIAKNIQYF.

The chain links TRBV10-1 to TRBJ2-2; D is unclear. Between the trimmed V and J ends, which lost 6 bases and 2 bases, there was a span of 4 bases. This CDR3 is built from 12 residues. Germline loops: CDR1 WNHNN, CDR2 SYGVQD (reference sequence). CDR3 sequence reads: CASSTNTGELFF. The CDR3, as DNA: TGCGCCAGCAGCACTAACACCGGGGAGCTGTTTTTT.

The J gene is TRBJ2-1, the V gene TRBV18, with D possibly being TRBD1 (5 bases). Germline loops: CDR1 KGHSH, CDR2 LQKENI. CDR3 size: 16 residues. Between the trimmed V and J ends, which lost 1 base and 3 bases, there was a span of 13 bases. This CDR3 reads CASSPHIPDSYNEQFF. The CDR3 DNA is TGTGCCAGCTCACCACACATACCCGACAGCTACAATGAGCAGTTCTTC. Complete variable domain (other parts from reference TRBV18 and TRBJ2-1): NAGVMQNPRHLVRRRGQEARLRCSPMKGHSHVYWYRQLPEEGLKFMVYLQKENIIDESGMPKERFSAEFPKEGPSILRIQQVVRGDSAAYFCASSPHIPDSYNEQFFGPGTRLTVL.

This chain links TRBV4-1 with TRBJ2-5, with a possible D match to TRBD1 (5 bases). The germline V gene encodes CDR1 MGHRA and CDR2 YSYEKL. The CDR3 totals 16 residues. V was pared by 1 base and J by 3 bases, with 15 bases between. The CDR3 sequence: CASSQAHRSREETQYF. Here the CDR3 DNA reads TGCGCCAGCAGCCAAGCCCACCGAAGCAGGGAAGAGACCCAGTACTTC.